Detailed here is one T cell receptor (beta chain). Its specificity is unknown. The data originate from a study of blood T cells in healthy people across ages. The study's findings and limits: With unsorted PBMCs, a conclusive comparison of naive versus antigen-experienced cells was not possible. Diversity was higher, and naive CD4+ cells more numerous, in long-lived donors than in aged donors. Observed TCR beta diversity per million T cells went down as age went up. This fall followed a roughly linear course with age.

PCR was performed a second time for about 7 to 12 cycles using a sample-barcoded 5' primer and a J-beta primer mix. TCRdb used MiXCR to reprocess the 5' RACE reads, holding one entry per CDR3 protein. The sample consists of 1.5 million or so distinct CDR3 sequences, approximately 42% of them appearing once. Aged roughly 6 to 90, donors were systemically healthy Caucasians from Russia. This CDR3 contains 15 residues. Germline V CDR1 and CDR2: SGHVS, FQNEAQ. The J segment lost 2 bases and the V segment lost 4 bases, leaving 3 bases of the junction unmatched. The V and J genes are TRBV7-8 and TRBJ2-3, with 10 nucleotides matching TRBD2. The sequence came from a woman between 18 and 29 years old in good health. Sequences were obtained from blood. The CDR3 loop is CASSSSGRATDTQYF. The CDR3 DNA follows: TGTGCCAGCAGCTCGAGCGGGAGGGCCACAGATACGCAGTATTTT.